This T cell receptor (beta chain) appears in the sequencing data of a study of human T cells and chemical hapten exposure. General study findings and limits: Expanded TCRs made up significantly more big CDR3 similarity clusters than controls did.

The ends lost 6 bases at V and 7 bases at J; junction bases unmatched: 9. Germline V CDR1 and CDR2: SGHTA, FQGNSA. The CDR3 sequence is 14 residues long. TCRdb reprocessed the RACE reads with MiXCR, giving one entry per CDR3 protein. Of approximately 350,000 distinct CDR3 sequences listed, around 7% are singletons. Described time point: patch test 1, 2 weeks after DPC sensitization. Indicated treatment: therapeutic diphenylcyclopropenone sensitization with weekly scalp DPC. Every donor had alopecia and was 18 to 70 years old; all were suitable for DPC. Unfractionated whole blood yielded total RNA. This clonotype was picked up many times. Its antigen is unknown.

V and J are TRBV7-2 and TRBJ1-5; 7 positions match TRBD1. The clonotype was recovered from a woman in her late teens or twenties with alopecia areata. Some clones in this sample may be carry-over from other donors' samples. The specimen was whole blood, collected in connection with sensitization to the hapten diphenylcyclopropenone (DPC). The CDR3 protein is CASSLQGTHQPQHF. The CDR3 DNA reads TGTGCCAGCAGTCTACAGGGGACCCACCAGCCCCAGCATTTT.